A selection of T cell receptor beta chains follows, all from one sample in a study of metastatic and nonmetastatic thyroid tumors. TCRdb re-called the PCR reads with MiXCR. The sample consists of some 40,000 clones, about 14% of them appearing once. The specimen sequenced was blood. The source of these receptors is a female donor with papillary thyroid cancer or a benign thyroid nodule (not recorded which). Some clones in this sample may be carry-over from other donors' samples. CDR3s include the opening cysteine and the closing phenylalanine or tryptophan. Each record gives: clone size, V gene, J gene, D gene, CDR3 protein, CDR3 DNA. A D gene is named only where the DNA matches it firmly. The size entry is marked missing in some rows and otherwise reads once, few, many or a size class.

many	TRBV30	TRBJ1-5	TRBD1	CAWSRGGGQPQHF	TGTGCCTGGTCCAGGGGGGGCGGTCAGCCCCAGCATTTT
many	TRBV28	TRBJ1-1	.	CASSLGPGLTEAFF	TGTGCCAGCAGTTTAGGTCCGGGGCTAACTGAAGCTTTCTTT
medium-sized	TRBV27	TRBJ2-3	TRBD2	CASSSRLAGGTDTQYF	TGTGCCAGCAGTTCTAGACTAGCGGGAGGCACAGATACGCAGTATTTT
.	TRBV5-1	TRBJ2-1	.	CASNLARAPNNEQFF	TGCGCCAGCAACTTGGCAAGAGCTCCGAACAATGAACAGTTCTTC
many	TRBV6-1	TRBJ2-7	.	CASTRVKSPAGSYEQYF	TGTGCCAGTACCCGGGTTAAGTCCCCGGCGGGCTCCTACGAGCAGTACTTC
medium-sized	TRBV28	TRBJ2-7	TRBD2	CASSFNGRPHEQYF	TGTGCCAGCAGTTTCAACGGGAGGCCCCACGAGCAGTACTTC
many	TRBV2	TRBJ2-2	.	CASRWRNPNTGELFF	TGTGCCAGCAGATGGCGTAATCCGAACACCGGGGAGCTGTTTTTT
.	TRBV9	TRBJ2-4	.	CASSATGLYDIQYF	TGTGCCAGCAGCGCCACGGGACTGTATGACATTCAGTACTTC
.	TRBV24-1	TRBJ2-1	TRBD2	CATSEGGDYNVQCF	TGTGCCACCAGTGAAGGAGGGGACTACAATGTGCAGTGCTTC
many	TRBV15	TRBJ2-7	TRBD1	CATSRDGTGGYEQYF	TGTGCCACCAGCAGAGACGGGACAGGGGGCTACGAGCAGTACTTC
many	TRBV6-1	TRBJ1-4	.	CASSSRTATNEKLFF	TGTGCCAGCAGTTCCCGGACAGCAACTAATGAAAAACTGTTTTTT
few	TRBV7-6	TRBJ2-7	TRBD1	CASSQGQGGPYEQYF	TGTGCCAGCAGCCAGGGACAGGGAGGCCCCTACGAGCAGTACTTC
few	TRBV28	TRBJ2-2	.	CASSLVGAKTGELFF	TGTGCCAGCAGTTTAGTGGGGGCTAAAACCGGGGAGCTGTTTTTT
once	TRBV9	TRBJ2-7	TRBD2	CASSFGLAGNYEQYF	TGTGCCAGCAGCTTTGGACTAGCGGGTAACTACGAGCAGTACTTC
few	TRBV6-1	TRBJ2-7	.	CASSEGSGGNYEQYF	TGTGCCAGCAGTGAAGGGTCAGGGGGGAACTACGAGCAGTACTTC
medium-sized	TRBV12-3/TRBV12-4	TRBJ2-7	.	CASSFPDGTYEQYF	TGTGCCAGCAGTTTTCCGGACGGTACCTACGAGCAGTACTTC
many	TRBV7-8	TRBJ2-7	.	CASSSSYRSYEQYF	TGTGCCAGCAGCTCATCCTACAGGAGCTACGAGCAGTACTTC
many	TRBV29-1	TRBJ2-1	TRBD2	CSVERGRGTSGNNEQFF	TGCAGCGTTGAAAGAGGTCGCGGGACTAGCGGAAACAATGAGCAGTTCTTC
many	TRBV6-4	TRBJ2-1	TRBD2	CASSDGTTSYNEQFF	TGTGCCAGCAGTGACGGGACTACCTCCTACAATGAGCAGTTCTTC
.	TRBV7-8	TRBJ2-1	.	CASSPTTGTEQFF	TGTGCCAGCAGCCCAACCACCGGGACAGAGCAGTTCTTC
.	TRBV6-2/TRBV6-3	TRBJ1-5	TRBD1	CASSYWTGSNQPQHF	TGTGCCAGCAGCTACTGGACAGGCTCCAATCAGCCCCAGCATTTT
many	TRBV9	TRBJ2-3	.	CASSPGADTQYF	TGTGCCAGCAGCCCGGGGGCAGATACGCAGTATTTT
many	TRBV10-2	TRBJ2-2	TRBD1	CASRLNRGPDTGELFF	TGCGCCAGCAGACTAAACAGGGGGCCGGACACCGGGGAGCTGTTTTTT
many	TRBV7-9	TRBJ2-1	.	CASSLAGGGTNEQFF	TGTGCCAGCAGCTTAGCCGGGGGTGGGACCAATGAGCAGTTCTTC
many	TRBV19	TRBJ1-1	.	CASRIGHRVGTEAFF	TGTGCCAGTAGAATAGGCCACAGGGTAGGGACTGAAGCTTTCTTT